This T cell receptor (beta chain) was sequenced during a study of cytotoxic CD8 clonotypes in ibrutinib-treated CLL. This CDR3 comprises 13 residues. Trimming took off 6 bases at V and 0 bases at J, with 8 bases between the two ends. Germline assignment: CDR1 MNHEY and CDR2 SMNVEV (reference sequence). The method was immunoSEQ multiplex PCR; TCRdb's version includes in-frame clones alone and lacks a portion of them. The sample carries roughly 40,000 clones, roughly three quarters recorded once. The sequence came from a human donor with chronic lymphocytic leukemia. The sequences come from PBMCs, collected after 12 months of ibrutinib treatment. The V and J genes are TRBV27 and TRBJ1-1; D unresolved. The CDR3 sequence: CASSRTLNTEAFF. The CDR3 region has the DNA TGTGCCAGCAGCCGGACGCTGAACACTGAAGCTTTCTTT.